These T cell receptor beta chains were read from a single sample in a study of CD4+ T cells in melanoma. Libraries were prepared by immunoSEQ multiplex PCR; TCRdb keeps only in-frame clonotypes and omits some of them. The sample has approximately 10,000 clones, roughly two thirds seen once. Sequences were obtained from cells from a culture (not recorded whether cultured in vitro). These TCRs come from a human donor with melanoma. The CDR3 runs from the conserved cysteine through the conserved F or W. The D gene is left open where the match is weak. The size of a clone is reported for some rows only, either as once, few or many, or as a class for expanded clones.

DNA | CDR3 | J | D | V | size
TGTGCCAGCAGTCCTGACAGGTCCTCGGCCAAAAACATTCAGTACTTC | CASSPDRSSAKNIQYF | TRBJ2-4 | - | TRBV2 | few
TGTGCCAGCAGCTTTTCATCGACTAGTCAAGAGACCCAGTACTTC | CASSFSSTSQETQYF | TRBJ2-5 | - | TRBV7-3 | -
TGCGCCAGCAGCCTTCAGCTACTGTCTGTCAATGAGCAGTTCTTC | CASSLQLLSVNEQFF | TRBJ2-1 | - | TRBV4-1 | -
TGTGCCAGCAGCAAGGACAGGTACACGACACCCCTCCACTTT | CASSKDRYTTPLHF | TRBJ1-6 | TRBD1 | TRBV27 | few
TGTGCCAGCAGCCTAGGGGACAGGGAGGTAGGAGGCTACACCTTC | CASSLGDREVGGYTF | TRBJ1-2 | TRBD1 | TRBV5-4 | few
TGTGCCAGCTCGGGTCAGACTGGGGGGAATGAGCAGTTCTTC | CASSGQTGGNEQFF | TRBJ2-1 | - | TRBV18 | -
TGTGCCAGTAGTAGGATACGAAGACTAGCGGGGATTGGAGAGACCCAGTACTTC | CASSRIRRLAGIGETQYF | TRBJ2-5 | TRBD2 | TRBV19 | -
TGTGCCAGCAGTTACTCGCCAGGGCTGAATGAAAAACTGTTTTTT | CASSYSPGLNEKLFF | TRBJ1-4 | - | TRBV6-5 | -
TGTGCCAGCAGCGTTCGGCTAGCGGGGTGGGATGAGCAGTTCTTC | CASSVRLAGWDEQFF | TRBJ2-1 | TRBD2 | TRBV9 | few
TGTGCCAGCAGCCCGCCGGGACAGGGGGCTGGGGGTGGCTACACCTTC | CASSPPGQGAGGGYTF | TRBJ1-2 | TRBD1 | TRBV7-9 | once
TGTGCCAGTAGTATAGGGGGGCCAGGGACTAGCGGGGGTAGGGTCAAAAACATTCAGTACTTC | CASSIGGPGTSGGRVKNIQYF | TRBJ2-4 | TRBD2 | TRBV19 | -
TGTGCCTGGAGTCGGGACTCAGCGGCCCCCCTCCACTTT | CAWSRDSAAPLHF | TRBJ1-6 | - | TRBV30 | -
TGTGCTAGTGGTCCCCGCGACAGGGGAACTGGGGCAGATACGCAGTATTTT | CASGPRDRGTGADTQYF | TRBJ2-3 | TRBD1 | TRBV12-5 | -
TGTGCCAGCAGCCCGAGGGACAGGGGTTTTGTAGGCTACACCTTC | CASSPRDRGFVGYTF | TRBJ1-2 | TRBD1 | TRBV5-6 | -
TGCGCCAGCAGCTTGGACGCGCGCCAAGAGACCCAGTACTTC | CASSLDARQETQYF | TRBJ2-5 | - | TRBV5-1 | -
TGTGCCAGCAGCCTCAGACAGAGACAGTACAATGAGCAGTTCTTC | CASSLRQRQYNEQFF | TRBJ2-1 | - | TRBV5-6 | -
TGTGCCAGCAGTGAAAGTGGGTTGGCAGGGGGGGGTGTCCAGCCCCAGCATTTT | CASSESGLAGGGVQPQHF | TRBJ1-5 | TRBD1 | TRBV2 | -
TGTGCCAGCAGCTTATCAGGGGACTACGAGCAGTACTTC | CASSLSGDYEQYF | TRBJ2-7 | - | TRBV7-8 | -
TGTGCCAGCAGCCAAGGGACTAGCGCGTACCAAGAGACCCAGTACTTC | CASSQGTSAYQETQYF | TRBJ2-5 | TRBD2 | TRBV4-2 | once
TGTGCCAGCAGCCAAGGGGGGGGATGGAACACTGAAGCTTTCTTT | CASSQGGGWNTEAFF | TRBJ1-1 | - | TRBV5-2 | -
TGTGCCAGCTCACCATCAATAGTGCGAGCTAACTATGGCTACACCTTC | CASSPSIVRANYGYTF | TRBJ1-2 | - | TRBV18 | medium-sized
TGTGCCAGCAGTCGTTCAGGGTGGATGCAGCCCCAGCATTTT | CASSRSGWMQPQHF | TRBJ1-5 | - | TRBV2 | few
TGCGCCAGCAGCTCCCAACCCCAGGGGGCTTCAGGAAACACCATATATTTT | CASSSQPQGASGNTIYF | TRBJ1-3 | TRBD1 | TRBV5-1 | -
TGTGCCAGCAGCAAAGCCTGGGACATTGGCTCCTACGAGCAGTACTTC | CASSKAWDIGSYEQYF | TRBJ2-7 | - | TRBV21-1 | -
TGTGCCAGCAGTGGAAGCTGGGGGTGGTACGGAAACATTCAGTACTTC | CASSGSWGWYGNIQYF | TRBJ2-4 | - | TRBV2 | few
TGTGCCAGCAGTGGTGGGGGGCGGAGCGAAAAACTGTTTTTT | CASSGGGRSEKLFF | TRBJ1-4 | - | TRBV28 | -
TGCGCCAGCAGGGAGGGAACTGGAAACACCATATATTTT | CASREGTGNTIYF | TRBJ1-3 | - | TRBV5-1 | few
TGCGCCAGCAGCTTGGTTTCCGGGGAGCTGTTTTTT | CASSLVSGELFF | TRBJ2-2 | - | TRBV5-1 | -
TGCGCCAGCAGCCAAGAGGTGGCAGATACGCAGTATTTT | CASSQEVADTQYF | TRBJ2-3 | - | TRBV4-1 | -
TGTGCCAGCAGACCCCGACTTTTGGGGGTCTACGAGCAGTACTTC | CASRPRLLGVYEQYF | TRBJ2-7 | - | TRBV6-5 | few
TGTGCCAGCAGCTACCGGGACAGGGGGAACTATGGCTACACCTTC | CASSYRDRGNYGYTF | TRBJ1-2 | TRBD1 | TRBV13 | -
TGCAGTGCTCTTCGCCAAGAGACCCAGTACTTC | CSALRQETQYF | TRBJ2-5 | - | TRBV20-1 | -
TGCAGCGTTGATAGGGGGGCAGGGTCGGAGCAGTTCTTC | CSVDRGAGSEQFF | TRBJ2-1 | - | TRBV29-1 | -
TGTGCCAGCAGCTTCGGGGACATAAGTTATGGCTACACCTTC | CASSFGDISYGYTF | TRBJ1-2 | - | TRBV6-1 | -
TGCGCCAGCAGCTTCGATCCCGGGACAGGGTATGGCTACACCTTC | CASSFDPGTGYGYTF | TRBJ1-2 | TRBD1 | TRBV5-1 | -
TGTGCCAGCAGCTTATTAGGGACAGGGACAAGCTCTGGGGCCAACGTCCTGACTTTC | CASSLLGTGTSSGANVLTF | TRBJ2-6 | TRBD1 | TRBV7-3 | -
TGTGCCAGCAGCCGCACTTCACCAGATACGCAGTATTTT | CASSRTSPDTQYF | TRBJ2-3 | - | TRBV4-2 | -
TGTGCCAGCAGCGCGAGACTGGGCGATCCGCCCCAGCATTTT | CASSARLGDPPQHF | TRBJ1-5 | - | TRBV2 | few
TGTGCCAGCAGTCGCCGCAGAACATATCAGCCCCAGCATTTT | CASSRRRTYQPQHF | TRBJ1-5 | - | TRBV6-5 | few
TGTGCCAGCAGCCCTGAAGGACAGGGGGCTGAAGCTTTCTTT | CASSPEGQGAEAFF | TRBJ1-1 | TRBD1 | TRBV6-5 | -
TGTGCCAGCAGTTACTCTGTTGGCGGCGATGAGCAGTTCTTC | CASSYSVGGDEQFF | TRBJ2-1 | - | TRBV6-5 | -
TGTGCCAGCAGGGCTGAGAAGGCTGGAAACACCATATATTTT | CASRAEKAGNTIYF | TRBJ1-3 | - | TRBV6-5 | few
TGTGCCATCACCCGACAGGGAAATAATTCACCCCTCCACTTT | CAITRQGNNSPLHF | TRBJ1-6 | TRBD1 | TRBV10-3 | few
TGCGCCAGCAGCTTGGGTCTGAACACTGAAGCTTTCTTT | CASSLGLNTEAFF | TRBJ1-1 | - | TRBV5-1 | few
TGTGCCAGCACAGTAGAGGACATTCAGTACTTC | CASTVEDIQYF | TRBJ2-4 | - | TRBV2 | -
TGTGCCAGCAGCTTTCCCGGGGCACCCCTCCACTTT | CASSFPGAPLHF | TRBJ1-6 | - | TRBV7-2 | -
TGTGCCAGCAGCCCAGGCCGGGACCGACCCTTGAATGAGCAGTTCTTC | CASSPGRDRPLNEQFF | TRBJ2-1 | - | TRBV7-8 | -
TGTGCCAGCAGGACGCATGGGTATGGCTACACCTTC | CASRTHGYGYTF | TRBJ1-2 | - | TRBV6-1 | -
TGCGCCAGCAGTGAGTGGACTGCGACCTCCTACAATGAGCAGTTCTTC | CASSEWTATSYNEQFF | TRBJ2-1 | - | TRBV10-2 | once
TGCGCCAGCAGCCGGGGGGGTCAAGGTCGCTACGAGCAGTACTTC | CASSRGGQGRYEQYF | TRBJ2-7 | TRBD2 | TRBV5-1 | -
TGTGCCAGCAGCTCAAGTCGGGGGCGCGGGAACTATGGCTACACCTTC | CASSSSRGRGNYGYTF | TRBJ1-2 | - | TRBV5-4 | few
TGTGCCAGCAGCAGCAGGGCCCCTGAAGCTTTCTTT | CASSSRAPEAFF | TRBJ1-1 | - | TRBV11-2 | few
TGTGCCAGCAGCTTAGCGAGCAACCTTGGCGAGCAGTACTTC | CASSLASNLGEQYF | TRBJ2-7 | - | TRBV11-2 | once
TGTGCCAGTGGGGACAGGGGCCGAGGAGAGCAGTACTTC | CASGDRGRGEQYF | TRBJ2-7 | TRBD1 | TRBV2 | -
TGTGCCAGCGGATCCGGGGCCCCTCCCTATGGCTACACCTTC | CASGSGAPPYGYTF | TRBJ1-2 | - | TRBV7-9 | -
TGTGCCAGCAGCCTAGGACAGGGAAACATTCAGTACTTC | CASSLGQGNIQYF | TRBJ2-4 | TRBD1 | TRBV11-2 | -
TGTGCCAGCAGTTACCAGAGGGACACCGGGGAGCTGTTTTTT | CASSYQRDTGELFF | TRBJ2-2 | - | TRBV6-6 | -